This T cell receptor (beta chain) was profiled in a study of radiation and T cells in renal cell carcinoma. Repertoires were generated with immunoSEQ multiplex PCR, while TCRdb's copy carries only in-frame clones and drops some. The profile covers 100,000 to 150,000 clones, with approximately 85% appearing a single time and roughly 6% taken by the ten largest. Time point specified: blood 2 weeks post-SBRT. The sample's treatment: 15 Gy SBRT to primary tumor, nephrectomy 4 weeks later. The tumor was a clear cell renal cell carcinoma. Study findings and constraints: No pretreatment tumor biopsies were available for baseline clonotypes.

A word on this clone: Its antigen is still unknown.

Germline-derived CDR1 and CDR2 are ENHRY and SYGVKD. The CDR3 extends over 15 amino acids. The V gene lost 3 bases and the J gene lost 6 bases, with 16 bases spanning the gap. This TCR was recovered from a man aged 50 or older with renal cell carcinoma. The rearrangement joins TRBV10-3 to TRBJ2-3; a possible D gene is TRBD2 (7 bases). The sequencing used blood, collected from a patient whose treatment included radiotherapy and nephrectomy. In DNA, the CDR3 is TGTGCCATCAGTGATTTGGGAGGGGGGGATGATACGCAGTATTTT. It codes for CAISDLGGGDDTQYF.